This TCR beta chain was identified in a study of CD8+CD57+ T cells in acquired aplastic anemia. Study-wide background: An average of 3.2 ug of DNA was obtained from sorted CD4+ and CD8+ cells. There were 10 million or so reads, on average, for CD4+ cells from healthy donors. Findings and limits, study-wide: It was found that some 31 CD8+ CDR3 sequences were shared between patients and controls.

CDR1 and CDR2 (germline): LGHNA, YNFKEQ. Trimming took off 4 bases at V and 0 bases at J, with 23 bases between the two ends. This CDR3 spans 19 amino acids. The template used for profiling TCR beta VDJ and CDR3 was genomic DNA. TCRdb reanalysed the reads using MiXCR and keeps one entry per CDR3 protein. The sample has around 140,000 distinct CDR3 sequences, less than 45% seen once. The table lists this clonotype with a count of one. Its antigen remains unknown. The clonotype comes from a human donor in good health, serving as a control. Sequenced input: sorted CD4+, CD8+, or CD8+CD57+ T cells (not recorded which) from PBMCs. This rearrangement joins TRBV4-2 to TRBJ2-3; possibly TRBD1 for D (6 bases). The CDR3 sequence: CASSPWGRAGPRSTDTQYF. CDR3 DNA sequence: TGTGCCAGCAGCCCGTGGGGGCGCGCCGGGCCCCGTAGCACAGATACGCAGTATTTT.